This TCR beta chain was found in a study of cytomegalovirus exposure and HLA in healthy donors. The PCR employed 60 Vbeta primers together with 13 Jbeta primers. Libraries were prepared by immunoSEQ multiplex PCR; TCRdb keeps only in-frame clonotypes and omits some of them. The sample consists of 150,000 to 200,000 clones, roughly 80% of them appearing once. CDR3 size: 11 residues. Trimming left V 6 bases short and J 6 bases short, with 11 bases between. CDR1 DFQATT and CDR2 SNEGSKA come from the germline V gene (reference sequence). This chain connects TRBV20-1 to TRBJ1-1; maybe TRBD1 (6 bases). The receptor was isolated from a man under 40 in good health and CMV-seropositive. The sequenced sample was PBMCs. Here the CDR3 reads CSATTGSEAFF. The DNA for the CDR3 is TGCAGTGCCACCACAGGGTCTGAAGCTTTCTTT.